A selection of T cell receptor beta chains follows, all from one sample in a study of T cells in Graves' hyperthyroidism and ophthalmopathy. One entry per CDR3 protein results from TCRdb running MiXCR on the multiplex PCR reads. The sample holds about 510,000 distinct CDR3 sequences, over 45% seen once. The sequenced sample was peripheral blood or thyroid tissue (not recorded which). The origin of the receptors is an adult woman with Graves' disease, either hyperthyroidism or ophthalmopathy (not recorded which). Both conserved end residues are part of each CDR3. D genes are given only for firm matches. A row's size may be missing; if present it is once, few, many or a size class.

clone_size	v_call	j_call	d_call	cdr3_aa	cdr3_nt
many	TRBV12-3/TRBV12-4	TRBJ2-2	.	CASTQAVTGELFF	TGTGCCAGCACGCAGGCAGTCACCGGGGAGCTGTTTTTT
few	TRBV29-1	TRBJ1-4	.	CSVEGGTVYDEKLFF	TGCAGCGTTGAAGGGGGAACAGTGTACGATGAAAAACTGTTTTTT
many	TRBV19	TRBJ2-7	TRBD1	CASRRTGLREQYF	TGTGCCAGCAGACGGACAGGGCTAAGGGAGCAGTACTTC
many	TRBV7-8	TRBJ1-2	TRBD1	CASSSPRTGGDYGYTF	TGTGCCAGCAGCTCTCCGAGGACAGGGGGCGACTATGGCTACACCTTC
.	TRBV2	TRBJ2-5	TRBD1	CASSPRTGRDQPQCF	TGTGCCAGCAGCCCCCGGACAGGGCGGGATCAGCCCCAGTGCTTC
few	TRBV15	TRBJ1-5	.	CATRRGRGFNQPQHF	TGTGCCACCCGTAGGGGCAGGGGCTTCAATCAGCCCCAGCATTTT
many	TRBV2	TRBJ1-4	.	CASSVGEKLFF	TGTGCCAGCAGCGTGGGTGAAAAACTGTTTTTT
.	TRBV7-9	TRBJ1-2	.	CASSKRDGDYGYTF	TGTGCCAGCAGCAAGAGGGACGGGGACTATGGCTACACCTTC
.	TRBV10-3	TRBJ1-5	TRBD1	CAIRGQGRNQPQHF	TGTGCCATCAGGGGACAGGGACGCAATCAGCCCCAGCATTTT
.	TRBV3-1	TRBJ1-1	.	CASSQELGIRFF	TGTGCCAGCAGCCAAGAATTGGGGATACGTTTCTTT
.	TRBV6-1	TRBJ1-5	TRBD1	CASTRTGQDQPQHF	TGTGCCAGCACCCGGACAGGTCAGGATCAGCCCCAGCATTTT
many	TRBV10-3	TRBJ1-2	.	CAISESVRATNYGYTF	TGTGCCATCAGTGAGTCAGTCAGGGCTACAAACTATGGCTACACCTTC
.	TRBV7-2	TRBJ1-2	TRBD1	CASSPGGKVGYTF	TGTGCCAGCAGCCCAGGGGGCAAGGTTGGCTACACCTTC
.	TRBV20-1	TRBJ1-1	.	CSARGDKTEAFF	TGCAGTGCTAGGGGGGACAAGACTGAAGCTTTCTTT
.	TRBV7-6	TRBJ1-5	.	CASSTDSYLHF	TGTGCCAGCAGTACGGACTCGTATCTGCATTTT
many	TRBV28	TRBJ1-1	.	CASIHQPNTEAFF	TGTGCCAGCATTCATCAGCCCAACACTGAAGCTTTCTTT
many	TRBV10-3	TRBJ1-5	.	CAISEVDRSQYGNQPQHF	TGTGCCATCAGTGAGGTTGACAGGTCCCAATATGGCAATCAGCCCCAGCATTTT
many	TRBV5-1	TRBJ2-2	TRBD2	CASSPSSGRLTGELFF	TGCGCCAGCAGCCCATCTAGCGGGAGGCTCACCGGGGAGCTGTTTTTT
.	TRBV7-9	TRBJ2-7	TRBD2	CASSLPQRESTYEQYF	TGTGCCAGCAGCCTCCCACAGCGGGAGAGTACCTACGAGCAGTACTTC
.	TRBV20-1	TRBJ1-6	TRBD1	CSARDVGQGAVPSPLHF	TGCAGTGCTAGAGATGTAGGACAGGGGGCAGTCCCTTCACCCCTCCACTTT
many	TRBV5-1	TRBJ2-5	.	CASSPSLQETQYF	TGCGCCAGCAGCCCCAGCCTCCAAGAGACCCAGTACTTC
.	TRBV5-1	TRBJ2-6	.	CASSLTPGQTF	TGCGCCAGCAGCTTAACGCCGGGACAGACTTTC
.	TRBV12-3/TRBV12-4	TRBJ1-1	.	CASSLSWGDTEAFF	TGTGCCAGCAGTTTAAGTTGGGGCGACACTGAAGCTTTCTTT
.	TRBV20-1	TRBJ1-2	.	CSAGLSGGGYGYTF	TGCAGTGCAGGGTTGAGCGGGGGGGGTTATGGCTACACCTTC
many	TRBV12-3/TRBV12-4	TRBJ1-5	TRBD1	CASSWWQGEGQPQHF	TGTGCCAGCAGTTGGTGGCAGGGGGAAGGTCAGCCCCAGCATTTT
.	TRBV19	TRBJ1-6	.	CASSMGIRSSSPLHF	TGTGCCAGTAGTATGGGTATCAGGTCATCCTCACCCCTCCACTTT
.	TRBV5-1	TRBJ1-1	.	CASRQGSVNTEAFF	TGCGCCAGCAGACAGGGTTCCGTGAACACTGAAGCTTTCTTT
once	TRBV7-2	TRBJ2-5	TRBD2	CASNLSGRETQYF	TGTGCCAGCAATCTTAGCGGGAGAGAGACCCAGTACTTC
.	TRBV6-7	TRBJ2-5	.	CASSSHRGHRETQYF	TGTGCCAGCAGTTCCCACCGGGGACATAGAGAGACCCAGTACTTC
few	TRBV7-9	TRBJ2-7	TRBD2	CASSLSGGPREQYF	TGTGCCAGCAGCTTGTCGGGAGGGCCTCGCGAGCAGTACTTC
.	TRBV6-1	TRBJ2-5	TRBD2	CASSEGLAGDRFAF	TGTGCCAGCAGTGAAGGGCTAGCGGGAGACCGTTTCGCATTC
.	TRBV6-1	TRBJ2-2	TRBD2	CASSEREGAGELFF	TGTGCCAGCAGCGAGCGGGAGGGGGCCGGGGAGCTGTTTTTT
.	TRBV20-1	TRBJ2-2	TRBD2	CSARVRREGNTGELFF	TGCAGTGCTAGGGTTCGGCGGGAGGGGAACACCGGGGAGCTGTTTTTT
.	TRBV28	TRBJ2-5	TRBD2	CASSLAGLAGTETQYF	TGTGCCAGCAGCTTAGCGGGACTAGCGGGAACGGAGACCCAGTACTTC
.	TRBV25-1	TRBJ2-7	TRBD1	CASSELGLLECPGTGSYEQYF	TGTGCCAGCAGTGAATTGGGTCTCTTGGAGTGCCCCGGGACAGGGTCCTACGAGCAGTACTTC
many	TRBV5-1	TRBJ1-4	.	CASSHGIDATNEKLFF	TGCGCCAGCAGTCATGGGATAGATGCAACTAATGAAAAACTGTTTTTT
.	TRBV25-1	TRBJ2-7	.	CASGQPSEQYF	TGTGCCAGCGGACAGCCTTCCGAGCAGTACTTC
.	TRBV2	TRBJ2-2	.	CASSEAAVPGTGELFF	TGTGCCAGCAGTGAAGCGGCAGTGCCGGGCACCGGGGAGCTGTTTTTT
.	TRBV2	TRBJ2-2	TRBD2	CASSELAGARAGELFF	TGTGCCAGCAGTGAATTAGCGGGAGCGAGGGCCGGGGAGCTGTTTTTT
few	TRBV9	TRBJ1-2	TRBD1	CASSQETGRNGYTF	TGTGCCAGCAGCCAAGAGACAGGGCGGAATGGCTACACCTTC
.	TRBV14	TRBJ1-1	TRBD1	CASSPRDSNTEAFF	TGTGCCAGCAGCCCTCGGGACAGCAACACTGAAGCTTTCTTT
few	TRBV24-1	TRBJ2-3	TRBD1	CATSAQPTTGGTDTQYF	TGTGCCACCAGTGCCCAGCCGACGACAGGGGGCACAGATACGCAGTATTTT
many	TRBV5-1	TRBJ1-6	TRBD1	CASSPDRFNSPLHF	TGCGCCAGCAGCCCGGACAGGTTTAATTCACCCCTCCACTTT
.	TRBV6-5	TRBJ2-6	.	CASSYEGVPSGANVLTF	TGTGCCAGCAGTTACGAGGGGGTTCCCTCTGGGGCCAACGTCCTGACTTTC
.	TRBV7-8	TRBJ1-3	TRBD1	CASSLKTGASSGNTIYF	TGTGCCAGCAGCTTAAAGACAGGGGCGAGCTCTGGAAACACCATATATTTT
many	TRBV20-1	TRBJ1-6	TRBD1	CSASGTGVHSPLHF	TGCAGTGCTAGCGGGACAGGCGTCCATTCACCCCTCCACTTT
.	TRBV20-1	TRBJ1-1	TRBD1	CSAREGTGRWAFF	TGCAGTGCTAGGGAAGGGACAGGCAGATGGGCTTTCTTT
few	TRBV2	TRBJ1-2	.	CASNYGDDGYTF	TGTGCCAGCAATTATGGGGACGATGGCTACACCTTC
.	TRBV5-1	TRBJ1-5	.	CASSLVGGTEPQHF	TGCGCCAGCAGCTTGGTGGGGGGAACGGAGCCCCAGCATTTT
.	TRBV6-5	TRBJ1-5	TRBD1	CASSLGQGGGQPQHF	TGTGCCAGCAGTTTAGGACAGGGAGGCGGCCAGCCCCAGCATTTT
few	TRBV18	TRBJ2-5	.	CASSETSAETQYF	TGTGCCAGCTCCGAAACCTCGGCAGAGACCCAGTACTTC
.	TRBV24-1	TRBJ2-5	TRBD2	CATSVGAGDQETQYF	TGTGCCACCAGTGTTGGAGCGGGAGACCAAGAGACCCAGTACTTC
few	TRBV7-9	TRBJ1-2	.	CASSMGGYGYTF	TGTGCCAGCAGCATGGGTGGCTATGGCTACACCTTC
.	TRBV2	TRBJ1-6	TRBD1	CASRRRDSSPLHF	TGTGCCAGCAGGCGCCGGGACAGCTCACCCCTCCACTTT
.	TRBV5-1	TRBJ2-7	.	CASSSIGLGNSYEQYF	TGTGCCAGCAGCTCGATTGGACTCGGCAACTCCTACGAGCAGTACTTC
few	TRBV7-9	TRBJ1-5	.	CASSNAAEPQPQHF	TGTGCCAGCAGCAATGCGGCTGAACCACAGCCCCAGCATTTT
.	TRBV2	TRBJ1-5	.	CASSQGGPNQPQHF	TGTGCCAGCAGTCAAGGGGGGCCCAATCAGCCCCAGCATTTT